Below are 26 T cell receptor beta chains sequenced from a single sample in a study of vaccination effects on CD4 cells after COVID-19. For these TCRs, the target antigens are not known. Pools of viral peptides were used by the ViraFEST assay to expand antigen-specific CD4+ T cells ahead of sequencing. Cells that had been cultured for approximately eleven days were the source of isolated CD4+ T cells. No vaccinee had earlier SARS-CoV-2 infection, and nucleocapsid antibodies were negative. TCRdb keeps only in-frame clones here, not all; method: immunoSEQ multiplex PCR. This table holds fewer than 55,000 clones, nearly 80% found once. Sequenced material: CD4+ T cells from PBMCs cultured with HCoV-OC43 spike peptides, taken before COVID-19 vaccination. Subset in this sample: HCoV-OC43 spike overlapping peptide pool stimulation. The receptors shown here come from a human donor who received a COVID-19 vaccine.

Only one count was recorded for this clone. The rearrangement links TRBV5-8 to TRBJ1-5; D uncertain. From germline, CDR1 is SGHTS and CDR2 YDEGEE. V lost 2 bases to trimming and J lost 3 bases, with 9 bases between them. This CDR3 comprises 14 residues. In nucleotides, the CDR3 is TGTGCCAGCAGCTTTCAGCTACCCAATCAGCCCCAGCATTTT. Protein product: CASSFQLPNQPQHF.

This clone was seen once. The chain has TRBV5-1 and TRBJ2-4, with unresolved D. Trimming shortened V by 1 base and J by 6 bases, and 14 bases separated the two germline ends. The CDR3 has 15 amino acids. Germline lookup yields CDR1 SGHRS and CDR2 YFSETQ. The DNA for the CDR3 is TGCGCCAGCAGCTTGACCCCCGAGGCTGGAAACATTCAGTACTTC. Protein product: CASSLTPEAGNIQYF.

This clone has only a few counts. The DNA of the CDR3 is TGTGCCAGCAGCTCGCGGCGGGACAATGAGCAGTTCTTC. It translates to CASSSRRDNEQFF. This sequence joins TRBV7-2 and TRBJ2-1; a possible D gene is TRBD2 (5 bases). Germline V lookup: CDR1 SGHTA, CDR2 FQGNSA. With 4 bases removed from V and 5 bases from J, the gap between germline ends came to 9 bases. The length of the CDR3 is 13 residues.

V usage is TRBV10-3 and J usage is TRBJ1-1; no reliable D call. Germline values: CDR1 ENHRY, CDR2 SYGVKD. V shed 4 bases and J shed 0 bases, with 6 bases lying between them. The CDR3 has 13 amino acids. Here the CDR3 DNA reads TGTGCCATCAGTGGGACCGTGAACACTGAAGCTTTCTTT. Protein product: CAISGTVNTEAFF.

This chain joins TRBV5-1 and TRBJ2-3, with TRBD1 matching 7 bases. This CDR3 spans 16 amino acids. The V gene end was trimmed by 4 bases and the J gene end by 6 bases; junction bases not matched to a gene: 14. Germline CDR1 and CDR2: SGHRS and YFSETQ. The CDR3 loop reads CASSPRTGAASDTQYF. The CDR3 DNA reads TGCGCCAGCAGCCCCAGGACAGGCGCCGCTTCGGATACGCAGTATTTT. Supplemented by reference TRBV5-1 and TRBJ2-3, the full variable domain reads KAGVTQTPRYLIKTRGQQVTLSCSPISGHRSVSWYQQTPGQGLQFLFEYFSETQRNKGNFPGRFSGRQFSNSRSEMNVSTLELGDSALYLCASSPRTGAASDTQYFGPGTRLTVL.

The chain couples TRBV28 to TRBJ1-3; possibly TRBD1 for D (6 bases). V shed 5 bases and J shed 0 bases, with 11 bases lying between them. The CDR3 spans 15 residues. CDR1 MDHEN and CDR2 SYDVKM come from the germline V gene. CDR3 bases: TGTGCCAGCAGTGACAGGATCGGCTCTGGAAACACCATATATTTT. Its translation is CASSDRIGSGNTIYF.

This clone was detected only once. This chain links TRBV5-1 with TRBJ1-2, with D perhaps matching TRBD1 (6 bases). Germline-derived CDR1 and CDR2 are SGHRS and YFSETQ. CDR3 length: 12 amino acids. Deletions cut 7 bases from V and 3 bases from J, with 10 bases between. Written as DNA, the CDR3 is TGCGCCAGCGGTCCAGGGGACTATGGCTACACCTTC. It yields the protein CASGPGDYGYTF.

This chain uses TRBV9 with TRBJ2-5; 7 nucleotides align to TRBD2. Germline V gene data show CDR1 as SGDLS and CDR2 as YYNGEE. This CDR3 spans 18 amino acids. J gave up 1 base and V 0 bases, and 12 bases lay outside the gene matches. The CDR3: CASSVAFMGRDVQETQYF. CDR3 nucleotide sequence: TGTGCCAGCAGCGTAGCATTCATGGGGAGGGACGTCCAAGAGACCCAGTACTTC.

The chain is built from TRBV10-3 and TRBJ1-1, with 9 bases lining up with TRBD1. The CDR3 contains 15 residues. Trimming at V came to 6 bases and at J to 1 base, leaving 6 bases not matched to a gene. Looked up from germline, CDR1 is ENHRY and CDR2 is SYGVKD. CDR3 residues: CAIRDRGSENTEAFF. Here the CDR3 DNA reads TGTGCCATCAGGGACAGGGGATCGGAGAACACTGAAGCTTTCTTT.

This clone has a single count. The chain uses TRBV7-2 and TRBJ2-4; the D is unclear. Germline V gene lookup returns CDR1 SGHTA and CDR2 FQGNSA. This CDR3 is built from 16 residues. V lost 5 bases and J lost 2, with 16 bases in between. The CDR3 DNA follows: TGTGCCAGCAGCCCCCGGGTACAATCCTCCAAAAACATTCAGTACTTC. Translated, it gives CASSPRVQSSKNIQYF.

The chain links TRBV6-1 to TRBJ1-2; 9 bases fit TRBD1. The CDR3 is made up of 13 amino acids. J was trimmed by 8 bases and V by 6 bases; bases with no gene match: 7. Germline CDR1 is MNHNS and CDR2 is SASEGT. CDR3 residues: CASSTTGGRGYTF. For the CDR3, the DNA is TGTGCCAGCAGCACCACAGGGGGCAGGGGCTACACCTTC.

V usage is TRBV4-1 and J usage is TRBJ2-4, with D tentatively TRBD1 or TRBD2 (5 bases each). The length of the CDR3 is 19 residues. The germline V gene has CDR1 MGHRA and CDR2 YSYEKL. The V and J ends lost 2 bases and 3 bases respectively, with 23 bases between them. Written as DNA, the CDR3 is TGCGCCAGCAGCCAACGTGTGGGGGAGTCGGAAGGTGGCAAAAACATTCAGTACTTC. Its protein is CASSQRVGESEGGKNIQYF.

The chain uses TRBV3-1 (or the pseudogene TRBV3-2) and TRBJ2-7; D is possibly TRBD1 or TRBD2 (5 bases each). There are 12 residues in the CDR3. Germline lookup yields CDR1 LGHDT and CDR2 YNNKEL (reference sequence). The V end was cut by 3 bases, the J end by 2 bases, with 5 bases between. In DNA form, the CDR3 reads TGTGCCAGCAGCCAGGGACCCTACGAGCAGTACGTC. Encoded protein: CASSQGPYEQYV.

The chain employs TRBV14 and TRBJ1-6, with 9 nucleotides matching TRBD1. The CDR3 loop spans 16 amino acids. Germline CDR1 is SGHDN and CDR2 is FVKESK. The junction had 8 bases not matched to a gene; V was cut back by 4 bases and J by 7 bases. CDR3 protein: CASSPQGTGTNSPLHF. In DNA, the CDR3 is TGTGCCAGCAGCCCACAAGGGACAGGGACGAATTCACCCCTCCACTTT.

The chain is built from TRBV10-3 and TRBJ1-6; TRBD1 matches at 10 bases. Germline loops: CDR1 ENHRY, CDR2 SYGVKD. Losses at the gene ends were 10 bases for V and 5 bases for J; bases not matched to a gene: 8. The CDR3 spans 15 residues. Here the CDR3 reads CATQAGTGDNSPLHF. The DNA of the CDR3 is TGTGCCACCCAGGCCGGGACAGGGGATAATTCACCCCTCCACTTT.

The rearrangement uses TRBV2 and TRBJ1-2; unclear D gene. CDR1 is SNHLY and CDR2 is FYNNEI in the germline V gene. This CDR3 is 13 amino acids long. Trimming took 2 bases from V and 2 from J, leaving 6 bases between them. CDR3 protein: CASSEQLNYGYTF. In DNA form, the CDR3 reads TGTGCCAGCAGTGAACAGTTGAACTATGGCTACACCTTC. The full variable domain, its missing parts supplied by reference TRBV2 and TRBJ1-2, is EPEVTQTPSHQVTQMGQEVILRCVPISNHLYFYWYRQILGQKVEFLVSFYNNEISEKSEIFDDQFSVERPDGSNFTLKIRSTKLEDSAMYFCASSEQLNYGYTFGSGTRLTVV.

V usage is TRBV2 and J usage is TRBJ2-5, with TRBD1 matching 11 bases. From germline, CDR1 is SNHLY and CDR2 FYNNEI. V lost 5 bases, J lost 5 bases, and 7 bases stayed unmatched. This CDR3 is 15 amino acids long. For the CDR3, the DNA is TGTGCCAGCAGTTTGGACAGGGGGCGCACGGAGACCCAGTACTTC. Its translation is CASSLDRGRTETQYF.

The CDR3 region is CASSLELGGLAQYF. CDR3 bases: TGTGCCAGCAGCTTAGAGTTGGGGGGCTTGGCGCAGTATTTT. The V gene is TRBV7-2, the J gene TRBJ2-3; D is tentatively TRBD1 or TRBD2 (6 bases each). The CDR3 has 14 amino acids. Between the trimmed V and J ends, which lost 1 base and 10 bases, there was a span of 15 bases. The germline V gene has CDR1 SGHTA and CDR2 FQGNSA.

The chain is built from TRBV5-1 and TRBJ1-2; 9 bases agree with TRBD1. The CDR3 spans 14 residues. The junction had 7 bases not matched to a gene; V was cut back by 0 bases and J by 10 bases. The germline CDR1 and CDR2 sequences are SGHRS and YFSETQ. CDR3 DNA: TGCGCCAGCAGCTTGGCCCAACAGGGGGCCGTCTACACCTTC. This translates into CASSLAQQGAVYTF.

The chain couples TRBV14 to TRBJ1-1; possible D gene TRBD1, 6 bases. Germline assignment: CDR1 SGHDN and CDR2 FVKESK. V lost 4 bases and J 10 bases, leaving 13 bases between the germline ends. The CDR3 contains 12 residues. In DNA, the CDR3 is TGTGCCAGCAGCCCCAGGGGCGACGGAGCTTTCTTT. Amino acid sequence: CASSPRGDGAFF.

V is TRBV5-8 and J is TRBJ2-6, with 8 bases fitting TRBD1. Germline CDR1 SGHTS, CDR2 YDEGEE. This CDR3 has 19 amino acids. V shed 3 bases, J shed 4 bases, and the junction held 15 bases outside the gene matches. CDR3 protein: CASSSRGGQGTSGANVLTF. The DNA for the CDR3 is TGTGCCAGCAGCTCCCGAGGCGGACAGGGTACATCCGGGGCCAACGTCCTGACTTTC.

V and J are TRBV7-6 and TRBJ1-1, with D tentatively TRBD1 (6 bases). The ends were cut back, 4 bases at V and 3 bases at J, with 18 bases in the middle. Germline CDR1 is SGHVS and CDR2 is FNYEAQ. The CDR3 sequence is 16 residues long. Here the CDR3 DNA reads TGTGCCAGCAGCTCCCGCGGGGGGGCGCGGGACACTGAAGCTTTCTTT. The encoded protein is CASSSRGGARDTEAFF.

The rearrangement links TRBV30 to TRBJ1-1; D not resolved. Per germline, CDR1 GTSNPN and CDR2 SVGIG (reference sequence). Trimming stripped 0 bases from V and 0 bases from J, with 23 bases between. The CDR3 runs 19 residues. CDR3 in amino acids: CAWSVLRSGISTLNTEAFF. For the CDR3, the DNA is TGTGCCTGGAGTGTACTTAGGTCGGGGATCTCAACTTTGAACACTGAAGCTTTCTTT.

The DNA of the CDR3 is TGTGCCAGCAGTGAAAGCGATACGCAGTATTTT. It specifies CASSESDTQYF. The rearrangement links TRBV6-1 to TRBJ2-3; no clear D gene. V lost 2 bases to trimming and J lost 6 bases, with 3 bases between them. CDR3 length: 11 residues. Germline-derived CDR1 and CDR2 are MNHNS and SASEGT.

The rearrangement uses TRBV19 and TRBJ1-2; 10 positions agree with TRBD1. V shed 4 bases, J shed 4 bases, and the junction held 3 bases outside the gene matches. From germline, CDR1 is LNHDA and CDR2 SQIVND (reference sequence). The CDR3 is made up of 14 amino acids. In DNA form, the CDR3 reads TGTGCCAGTAGTAGGACAGGGGGTCCCTATGGCTACACCTTC. This translates into CASSRTGGPYGYTF. The whole variable domain, remainder taken from reference TRBV19 and TRBJ1-2, is DGGITQSPKYLFRKEGQNVTLSCEQNLNHDAMYWYRQDPGQGLRLIYYSQIVNDFQKGDIAEGYSVSREKKESFPLTVTSAQKNPTAFYLCASSRTGGPYGYTFGSGTRLTVV.

The gene calls are TRBV2 and TRBJ2-5; 7 bases align to TRBD1. The germline CDR1 and CDR2 sequences are SNHLY and FYNNEI. This CDR3 comprises 12 residues. Unmatched junction bases numbered 3, after V lost 6 bases and J lost 5 bases. The DNA of the CDR3 is TGTGCCAGCAGCGACAGGGTGGAGACCCAGTACTTC. This encodes CASSDRVETQYF.